The 22 T cell receptor beta chains in this list originate from one sample, sequenced in a study of blood T cell repertoires in COVID-19 (TCRdb year 2020). Library preparation was by the immunoSEQ multiplex PCR assay. TCRdb provides this immuneACCESS table in a form limited to in-frame rearrangements. Some clones are lacking; in checked studies, under half of them reflect an unresolved V gene, and why the rest are absent is not known. Present in this sample are tens of thousands of clones, around 76% of which were seen just once. The ten largest clones represent around 19% of the sample. Sequenced material: peripheral blood. Receptor source: a human donor in a cohort sampled during active COVID-19.

The DNA of the CDR3 is TGTGCCAGCAGCCACCGGAGGGCAGAAGCAATTAAGAACTATGGCTACACCTTC. Translating it yields CASSHRRAEAIKNYGYTF. The chain couples TRBV3-1 (or the pseudogene TRBV3-2) to TRBJ1-2; D not resolved. The CDR3 has 18 amino acids. V shed 3 bases and J shed 2 bases, with 22 bases lying between them. Germline V gene sequence: CDR1 LGHDT, CDR2 YNNKEL (reference sequence).

The chain couples TRBV11-2 to TRBJ1-3; D call uncertain. Germline assignment: CDR1 SGHAT and CDR2 FQNNGV. CDR3 size: 13 residues. Trimming removed 4 bases from V and 3 bases from J, with 7 bases in between. In DNA, the CDR3 is TGTGCCAGCAGCTCGGAGCGTGGAAACACCATATATTTT. Protein product: CASSSERGNTIYF.

The chain is built from TRBV7-2 and TRBJ1-1, with unresolved D. Trimming left V 3 bases short and J 8 bases short, with 7 bases between. Germline assignment: CDR1 SGHTA and CDR2 FQGNSA. The CDR3 covers 11 residues. CDR3 nucleotide sequence: TGTGCCAGCAGCTTCTTCAGGGAAGCTTTCTTT. Residues: CASSFFREAFF.

This rearrangement joins TRBV5-5 to TRBJ2-7, with a tentative D call TRBD1 (6 bases). V shed 0 bases and J shed 3 bases, with 16 bases lying between them. Germline assignment: CDR1 SGHKS and CDR2 YYEKEE (reference sequence). The CDR3 is 16 residues long. For the CDR3, the DNA is TGTGCCAGCAGCTTGGTGATGGACAGAGGTCACTACGAGCAGTACTTC. This sequence encodes CASSLVMDRGHYEQYF.

This chain uses TRBV19 with TRBJ1-5, with D perhaps TRBD1 (5 bases). The V and J ends lost 1 base and 4 bases respectively, with 14 bases between them. Germline V gene lookup returns CDR1 LNHDA and CDR2 SQIVND (reference sequence). This CDR3 spans 16 amino acids. The CDR3 reads CASSIGSDRDNQPQHF. Written as DNA, the CDR3 is TGTGCCAGTAGTATAGGTTCTGACAGAGATAATCAGCCCCAGCATTTT.

This clone was seen a single time. The chain combines TRBV9 with TRBJ1-1, with 8 bases matching TRBD1. V shed 2 bases and J 8 bases; nucleotides not matched to a gene: 5. Germline V gives CDR1 SGDLS, CDR2 YYNGEE. The CDR3 loop spans 13 amino acids. CDR3 coding DNA: TGTGCCAGCAGCGTCACGGACAGGGACGAAGCTTTCTTT. Its protein is CASSVTDRDEAFF.

This chain joins TRBV7-2 and TRBJ1-5, with a weak D call TRBD1 (5 bases). Trimming pared 5 bases from V and 4 bases from J, leaving 12 bases between. CDR1 and CDR2 (germline): SGHTA, FQGNSA. The CDR3 loop spans 14 amino acids. The CDR3 sequence is CASSGARRNQPQHF. The CDR3 DNA follows: TGTGCCAGCAGCGGGGCGAGGAGAAATCAGCCCCAGCATTTT.

The chain has TRBV5-1 and TRBJ2-5, with 13 bases that match TRBD2. The CDR3 extends over 15 amino acids. Germline lookup yields CDR1 SGHRS and CDR2 YFSETQ. V lost 5 bases, J lost 2 bases, and 3 bases stayed unmatched. The CDR3 bases are TGCGCCAGCAGTTGGGGACTAGCGGGGCAAGAGACCCAGTACTTC. Amino acids: CASSWGLAGQETQYF.

This clone showed up just once. The chain employs TRBV5-4 and TRBJ2-2; TRBD2 matches 12 bases. With V trimmed by 4 bases and J by 1 base, 2 bases remained unmatched. This CDR3 has 16 amino acids. Germline loops: CDR1 SGHNT, CDR2 YYREEE (reference sequence). The CDR3 loop is CASSPSGGGNTGELFF. DNA for the CDR3: TGTGCCAGCAGCCCTAGCGGGGGGGGGAACACCGGGGAGCTGTTTTTT.

This clone has more than one count but fewer than ten. CDR3 coding DNA: TGTGCCAGCAGCTTGGCGGGAGGGGGCCGGACTGAAGCTTTCTTT. Encoded protein: CASSLAGGGRTEAFF. V usage is TRBV5-6 and J usage is TRBJ1-1; 7 nucleotides agree with TRBD1. The CDR3 consists of 15 residues. Germline loops: CDR1 SGHDT, CDR2 YYEEEE. V was clipped by 0 bases and J by 5 bases; unmatched bases: 7.

The J gene is TRBJ1-1, the V gene TRBV10-3, with no clear D. This CDR3 region has 13 residues. Germline V gene data show CDR1 as ENHRY and CDR2 as SYGVKD. The V end lost 5 bases, the J end lost 3 bases, and 10 bases lay between the germline ends. CDR3 loop: CAISRGMDTEAFF. For the CDR3, the DNA is TGTGCCATCAGTAGAGGAATGGACACTGAAGCTTTCTTT.

The chain joins TRBV4-2 to TRBJ2-3, with unresolved D. Germline lookup yields CDR1 LGHNA and CDR2 YNFKEQ. Trimming stripped 0 bases from V and 4 bases from J, with 20 bases between. CDR3 length equals 18 residues. Here the CDR3 reads CASSQEPFGLASPDTQYF. CDR3 in DNA: TGTGCCAGCAGCCAAGAACCATTCGGCTTAGCAAGTCCAGATACGCAGTATTTT.

The chain has TRBV15 and TRBJ1-2; D is possibly TRBD1 (5 bases). V lost 7 bases, J lost 3 bases, and 24 bases lay in between. The CDR3 consists of 17 residues. CDR1 and CDR2 (germline): LNHNV, YYDKDF (reference sequence). CDR3 residues: CATTGWSRDGLYYGYTF. CDR3 nucleotide sequence: TGTGCCACCACCGGGTGGAGCCGGGACGGACTATACTATGGCTACACCTTC.

This clone was seen many times. V gene TRBV7-8 combines with J gene TRBJ1-1, with TRBD1 identical over 8 bases. V lost 5 bases and J lost 7; bases outside the gene matches: 12. This CDR3 region has 15 residues. The germline V gene has CDR1 SGHVS and CDR2 FQNEAQ. The CDR3, as DNA: TGTGCCAGCAGCCCAAGACAGGGGCCAACGAATGAAGCTTTCTTT. This sequence encodes CASSPRQGPTNEAFF.

In this sample, this clone turned up a few times. The chain employs TRBV10-3 and TRBJ2-7, with D maybe TRBD1 (6 bases). The germline CDR1 and CDR2 sequences are ENHRY and SYGVKD. The CDR3 extends over 14 amino acids. The V gene lost 3 bases and the J gene lost 2 bases, with 11 bases spanning the gap. CDR3 coding DNA: TGTGCCATCAGTGACTCGACAGGTACCTACGAGCAGTACTTC. Translation gives CAISDSTGTYEQYF.

As DNA, the CDR3 is TGTGCCAGCACTCGGGACTTGGGCAGCTCCTACGAGCAGTACTTC. Protein sequence: CASTRDLGSSYEQYF. The chain is built from TRBV9 and TRBJ2-7, with D perhaps matching TRBD2 (6 bases). The germline gives CDR1 SGDLS, CDR2 YYNGEE. V lost 6 bases to trimming and J lost 0 bases, with 16 bases between them. The CDR3 sequence is 15 residues long.

V gene TRBV29-1 combines with J gene TRBJ2-2; TRBD2 agrees at 7 bases. The length of the CDR3 is 16 residues. V lost 4 bases, J lost 2 bases, and 10 bases stayed unmatched. The V gene's germline CDR1 is SQVTM and CDR2 ANQGSEA. This chain's CDR3 is CSVASSGVGNTGELFF. Here the CDR3 DNA reads TGCAGCGTTGCATCGAGCGGGGTGGGAAACACCGGGGAGCTGTTTTTT.

The chain couples TRBV19 to TRBJ2-6; possible D gene TRBD2, 5 bases. The CDR3 runs to 17 residues. V lost 3 bases to trimming and J lost 0 bases, with 12 bases between them. The germline CDR1 and CDR2 sequences are LNHDA and SQIVND (reference sequence). CDR3 bases: TGTGCCAGTAGTATTAGCGTCAGAGCCTCTGGGGCCAACGTCCTGACTTTC. Residues: CASSISVRASGANVLTF.

The rearrangement joins TRBV29-1 to TRBJ1-2; the match to TRBD1 covers 8 bases. The germline gives CDR1 SQVTM, CDR2 ANQGSEA. V shed 7 bases and J 6 bases; nucleotides not matched to a gene: 7. The CDR3 sequence is 12 residues long. This chain's CDR3 is CSALGQDDGYTF. Here the CDR3 DNA reads TGCAGCGCCCTGGGACAGGACGATGGCTACACCTTC.

The gene calls are TRBV19 and TRBJ1-1, with D uncertain. V was clipped by 4 bases and J by 3 bases, with 9 bases between them. This CDR3 is 13 amino acids long. Germline V gene lookup returns CDR1 LNHDA and CDR2 SQIVND (reference sequence). The CDR3 spells CASSTNRYTEAFF. CDR3 bases: TGTGCCAGTAGTACTAACAGATACACTGAAGCTTTCTTT.

V and J are TRBV14 and TRBJ2-7; 10 bases are shared with TRBD1. Germline V gene data show CDR1 as SGHDN and CDR2 as FVKESK. The CDR3 is 16 amino acids. Trimming cost V 4 bases and J 4 bases; bases outside gene matches: 10. The CDR3 DNA follows: TGTGCCAGCAGCCCTTTGGGGGGACAGGGGACGTACGAGCAGTACTTC. Translating it yields CASSPLGGQGTYEQYF.

V gene TRBV4-2 combines with J gene TRBJ2-3; 11 nucleotides agree with TRBD2. The CDR3 has 22 residues. Per the germline V gene, CDR1 is LGHNA and CDR2 is YNFKEQ. Trimming removed 4 bases from V and 0 bases from J; junction bases left unmatched: 21. The CDR3 DNA reads as TGTGCCAGCAGCCCCCTCCACGGGACAGAAACTAGCGGGGGTTCTAGCACAGATACGCAGTATTTT. Its translation: CASSPLHGTETSGGSSTDTQYF.